Listed below are T cell receptor beta chains from one sample, sequenced in a study of metastatic and nonmetastatic thyroid tumors. Using MiXCR, TCRdb re-called clones from the PCR reads. The sample comprises under 5,000 clones, roughly 20% of which are singletons, and about 20% rests with the top ten. What was sequenced was tumor tissue. All receptors derive from a male donor with papillary thyroid cancer or a benign thyroid nodule (not recorded which). Some clones in this sample may be carry-over from other donors' samples. Each CDR3 is given with its conserved first and last residue. D genes are given only for firm matches. Some rows have no size entry. The others give once, few or many, or a class for an expanded clone.

>TRBJ2-4|TRBV11-2|.|TRBD2
CASSSWTRIDIQYF
TGTGCCAGCAGCTCTTGGACTAGGATTGACATTCAGTACTTC
>TRBJ2-2|TRBV6-1|few|.
CASSPGTCNTVELFF
TGTGCCAGCAGTCCCGGGACTTGTAACACCGTGGAGCTGTTTTTT
>TRBJ1-2|TRBV6-1|few|.
CASSEALTGNYGYTF
TGTGCCAGCAGTGAAGCTCTGACCGGGAACTATGGCTACACCTTC
>TRBJ2-7|TRBV7-9|large|.
CASSFGGPLVEQYF
TGTGCCAGCAGCTTCGGGGGGCCCCTCGTCGAGCAGTACTTC
>TRBJ2-1|TRBV19|few|.
CASREQGSSYNEQFF
TGTGCCAGTAGGGAACAGGGATCTTCCTACAATGAGCAGTTCTTC
>TRBJ2-7|TRBV28|few|TRBD2
CASRPPGLALYEQYF
TGTGCCAGCAGACCCCCCGGACTAGCCCTTTACGAGCAGTACTTC
>TRBJ1-1|TRBV19|medium-sized|.
CASSISREMTEAFF
TGTGCCAGTAGTATATCCAGGGAAATGACTGAAGCTTTCTTT
>TRBJ1-1|TRBV29-1|many|.
CSVERGLWTEAFF
TGCAGCGTTGAACGGGGGCTCTGGACTGAAGCTTTCTTT
>TRBJ2-1|TRBV29-1|many|.
CSSRGGHRDEQFF
TGCAGCTCCCGAGGAGGCCATCGAGATGAGCAGTTCTTC
>TRBJ2-1|TRBV9|few|.
CASSVEDSSYNEQFF
TGTGCCAGCAGCGTAGAGGACAGCTCCTACAATGAGCAGTTCTTC
>TRBJ1-5|TRBV2|large|.
CASSGDSNQPQHF
TGTGCCAGCAGTGGTGATAGCAATCAGCCCCAGCATTTT
>TRBJ2-1|TRBV28|few|TRBD2
CASMTSGRGSVFF
TGTGCCAGCATGACTAGCGGAAGGGGGTCCGTCTTCTTC
>TRBJ2-4|TRBV2|many|TRBD1
CASRAGQGVAKNIQYF
TGTGCCAGCAGGGCCGGACAGGGGGTAGCCAAAAACATTCAGTACTTC
>TRBJ2-1|TRBV12-3/TRBV12-4|medium-sized|TRBD2
CASRTSGRGNEQFF
TGTGCCAGCAGGACTAGCGGGAGGGGAAATGAGCAGTTCTTC
>TRBJ1-2|TRBV30|large|TRBD1
CAWNTGVGYTF
TGTGCCTGGAATACAGGGGTCGGCTACACCTTC